The 10 T cell receptor beta chains below were found in one sample sequenced in a study of T cell repertoires in cytomegalovirus infection. TCRdb ran MiXCR on the reads and lists one entry per CDR3 protein. The sample holds 40,000 to 55,000 distinct CDR3 sequences, about a fifth seen once. What these receptors recognize is not known. Sequences were derived from CD8+ T cells from cultured PBMCs, sampled from culture after CMV antigen stimulation. The receptors stem from a human donor in good health (CMV status not recorded). Some clones in this sample may be carry-over from other donors' samples.

The J gene is TRBJ1-5, the V gene TRBV28; possibly TRBD1 for D (5 bases). V shed 6 bases and J shed 0 bases, with 12 bases lying between them. Germline CDR1 MDHEN, CDR2 SYDVKM. This CDR3 is built from 15 residues. CDR3 coding DNA: TGTGCCAGCAGGCCGAGGGGTTATAGCAATCAGCCCCAGCATTTT. Its protein product is CASRPRGYSNQPQHF.

The chain combines TRBV7-9 with TRBJ2-7, with a weak D call TRBD2 (5 bases). V gave up 2 bases and J gave up 6 bases, with 11 bases separating them. Germline V gene data show CDR1 as SEHNR and CDR2 as FQNEAQ (reference sequence). This CDR3 has 13 residues. CDR3: CASSLPGIGEQYF. DNA for the CDR3: TGTGCCAGCAGCTTACCGGGGATCGGCGAGCAGTACTTC. Complete variable domain (other parts from reference TRBV7-9 and TRBJ2-7): DTGVSQNPRHKITKRGQNVTFRCDPISEHNRLYWYRQTLGQGPEFLTYFQNEAQLEKSRLLSDRFSAERPKGSFSTLEIQRTEQGDSAMYLCASSLPGIGEQYFGPGTRLTVT.

The chain uses TRBV6-5 and TRBJ2-1; possibly TRBD1 for D (5 bases). Germline CDR1 and CDR2: MNHEY and SVGAGI. This CDR3 contains 13 residues. Trimming stripped 4 bases from V and 6 bases from J, with 10 bases between. CDR3 amino acids: CASSFKGPNEQFF. Written as DNA, the CDR3 is TGTGCCAGCAGTTTTAAGGGGCCCAATGAGCAGTTCTTC.

This sequence joins TRBV15 and TRBJ1-4; 7 nucleotides match TRBD1. Germline trimming cut 5 bases from V and 6 bases from J; bases unmatched to any gene: 9. CDR1 LNHNV and CDR2 YYDKDF come from the germline V gene (reference sequence). The CDR3 length is 15 residues. CDR3 nucleotides: TGTGCCACCAGCGGAAACAGGGGATTCTATGAAAAACTGTTTTTT. It yields the protein CATSGNRGFYEKLFF.

This clonotype appeared a few times. V gene TRBV7-2 combines with J gene TRBJ1-2, with TRBD1 matching over 8 bases. The germline CDR1 and CDR2 sequences are SGHTA and FQGNSA. The CDR3 is made up of 17 amino acids. The junction had 14 bases not matched to a gene; V was cut back by 5 bases and J by 3 bases. The CDR3 loop reads CASSPIGGDRSYYGYTF. In nucleotides, the CDR3 is TGTGCCAGCAGCCCCATAGGGGGGGACAGGTCCTACTATGGCTACACCTTC. The variable domain in full, completed from reference TRBV7-2 and TRBJ1-2, reads GAGVSQSPSNKVTEKGKDVELRCDPISGHTALYWYRQSLGQGLEFLIYFQGNSAPDKSGLPSDRFSAERTGGSVSTLTIQRTQQEDSAVYLCASSPIGGDRSYYGYTFGSGTRLTVV.

This clonotype has more than one count but fewer than ten. The chain employs TRBV7-2 and TRBJ2-3; the D call may be TRBD1 or TRBD2 (5 bases each). The CDR3 consists of 14 residues. The germline V gene encodes CDR1 SGHTA and CDR2 FQGNSA. Between the trimmed V and J ends, which lost 5 bases and 4 bases, there was a span of 13 bases. CDR3 bases: TGTGCCAGCAGCATGTTCGGGGCCGCAGATACGCAGTATTTT. Translation: CASSMFGAADTQYF.

This clonotype was seen only a few times. This chain links TRBV12-3 or TRBV12-4 with TRBJ1-1; D unresolved. Trimming took 5 bases from V and 6 from J, leaving 10 bases between them. The CDR3 covers 12 residues. CDR3 sequence: CASSPVSPEAFF. The CDR3 bases are TGTGCCAGCAGTCCCGTTAGTCCTGAAGCTTTCTTT.

The chain couples TRBV19 to TRBJ2-2; D is possibly TRBD2 (6 bases). V was pared by 5 bases and J by 9 bases, with 13 bases between. The germline CDR1 and CDR2 sequences are LNHDA and SQIVND (reference sequence). This CDR3 is built from 13 residues. CDR3 sequence (DNA): TGTGCCAGTAGTGTTCCGACTAGTCGGGAGCTGTTTTTT. Amino acids: CASSVPTSRELFF.

This clonotype occurred a few times. This chain links TRBV7-9 with TRBJ1-5; D might be TRBD1 (5 bases). Germline CDR1 and CDR2: SEHNR and FQNEAQ (reference sequence). The CDR3 length is 13 residues. Trimming took off 5 bases at V and 9 bases at J, with 14 bases between the two ends. Written as DNA, the CDR3 is TGTGCCAGCAGCGGGGGGGGTAGTAGGCCCCAGCATTTT. Its translation is CASSGGGSRPQHF.

This clonotype was observed a handful of times. The chain joins TRBV6-2 or TRBV6-3 to TRBJ2-1; either TRBD1 or TRBD2 may supply D (6 bases each). Germline V gene data show CDR1 as MNHEY and CDR2 as SVGEGT. Trimming shortened V by 6 bases and J by 10 bases, and 25 bases separated the two germline ends. The CDR3 has 16 amino acids. The CDR3 region is CASRWERDTGGLEQFF. CDR3 DNA sequence: TGTGCCAGCAGATGGGAACGGGACACCGGGGGCCTAGAGCAGTTCTTC.